The source of this TCR beta chain is a study of cytomegalovirus exposure and HLA in healthy donors. The CDR3 spans 13 residues. Deletions cut 3 bases from V and 6 bases from J, with 12 bases between. Looked up from germline, CDR1 is SNHLY and CDR2 is FYNNEI. It was with 60 Vbeta and 13 Jbeta primers that the PCR ran. The repertoire was sequenced with immunoSEQ multiplex PCR; TCRdb's copy has only in-frame clones and lacks some. This table holds hundreds of thousands of clones, 65% to 85% found once. As regards this clone: No antigen is known for it.

Findings and caveats of the study: Investigators reported 150 to 200 TCR beta chains as tied to cytomegalovirus.

The sample was PBMCs. The source is a female donor in good health and CMV-seronegative. The chain employs TRBV2 and TRBJ2-7; no reliable D call. CDR3 sequence reads: CASSDGPGGEQYF. In nucleotides, the CDR3 is TGTGCCAGCAGTGACGGTCCGGGTGGCGAGCAGTACTTC.